This TCR beta chain comes out of a study of shared clonotypes between healthy human individuals. V was pared by 8 bases and J by 4 bases, with 11 bases between. CDR1 is SEHNR and CDR2 is FQNEAQ in the germline V gene (reference sequence). The CDR3 spans 12 residues. CD4+ cell separation produced CD45RA+ naive and CD45RA-negative memory subsets. TCRdb keeps only in-frame clones here, not all; method: immunoSEQ multiplex PCR. Here the sample spans a few million clones, around 94% being singletons. The V and J genes are TRBV7-9 and TRBJ2-5; tentatively, D is TRBD1 (6 bases). This sequence was found in a man younger than 35 in good health. The sample taken for sequencing was naive CD4+ T cells sorted from blood. Documented subset: CD45RA+ positively selected. CDR3 DNA: TGTGCCAGCCAGGGGACGGGAGAGACCCAGTACTTC. It is translated as CASQGTGETQYF.